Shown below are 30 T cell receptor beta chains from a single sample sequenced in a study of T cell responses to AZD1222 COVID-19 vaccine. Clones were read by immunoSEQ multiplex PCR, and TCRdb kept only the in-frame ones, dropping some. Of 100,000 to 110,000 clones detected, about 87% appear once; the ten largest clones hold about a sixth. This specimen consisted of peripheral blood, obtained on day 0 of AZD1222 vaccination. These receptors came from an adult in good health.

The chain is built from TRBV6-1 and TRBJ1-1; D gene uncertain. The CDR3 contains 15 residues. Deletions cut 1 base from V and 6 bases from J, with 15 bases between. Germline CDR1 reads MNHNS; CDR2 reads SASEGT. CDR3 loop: CASSEVRTSYAEAFF. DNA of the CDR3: TGTGCCAGCAGTGAAGTTCGGACTTCCTACGCTGAAGCTTTCTTT.

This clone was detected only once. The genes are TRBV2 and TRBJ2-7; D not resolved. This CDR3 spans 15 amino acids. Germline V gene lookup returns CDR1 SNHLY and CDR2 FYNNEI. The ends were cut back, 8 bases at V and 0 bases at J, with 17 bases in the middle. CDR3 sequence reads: CASVEQQLSSYEQYF. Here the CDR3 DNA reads TGTGCCAGCGTGGAACAGCAACTAAGCTCCTACGAGCAGTACTTC.

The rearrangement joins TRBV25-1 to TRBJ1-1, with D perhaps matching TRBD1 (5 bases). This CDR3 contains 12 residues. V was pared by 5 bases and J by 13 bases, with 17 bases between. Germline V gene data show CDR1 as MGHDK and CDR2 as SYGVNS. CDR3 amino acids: CASSLSRVRFFF. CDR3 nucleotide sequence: TGTGCCAGCAGTTTATCCAGGGTAAGGTTTTTCTTT.

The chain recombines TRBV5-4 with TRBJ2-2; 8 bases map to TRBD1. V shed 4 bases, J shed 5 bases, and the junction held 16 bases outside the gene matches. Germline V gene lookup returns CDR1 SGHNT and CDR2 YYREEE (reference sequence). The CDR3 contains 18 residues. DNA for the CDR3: TGTGCCAGCAGCCCACCCCGCCAGGGGGCCCTAGGGACCGGGGAGCTGTTTTTT. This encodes CASSPPRQGALGTGELFF. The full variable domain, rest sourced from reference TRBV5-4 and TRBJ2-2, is ETGVTQSPTHLIKTRGQQVTLRCSSQSGHNTVSWYQQALGQGPQFIFQYYREEENGRGNFPPRFSGLQFPNYSSELNVNALELDDSALYLCASSPPRQGALGTGELFFGEGSRLTVL.

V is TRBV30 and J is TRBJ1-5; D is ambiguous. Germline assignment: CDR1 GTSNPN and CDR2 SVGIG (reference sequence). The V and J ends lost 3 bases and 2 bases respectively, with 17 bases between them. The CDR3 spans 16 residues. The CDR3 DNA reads TGTGCCTGGAGCCCCCTGGCAGCGCGCGGCAATCAGCCCCAGCATTTT. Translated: CAWSPLAARGNQPQHF.

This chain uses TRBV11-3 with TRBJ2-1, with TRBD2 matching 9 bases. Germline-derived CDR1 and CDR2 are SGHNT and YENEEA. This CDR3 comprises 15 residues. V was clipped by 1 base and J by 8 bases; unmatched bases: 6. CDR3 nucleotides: TGTGCCAGCAGCTTAGGTAGCGGGAGTATCGATGAGCAGTTCTTC. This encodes CASSLGSGSIDEQFF.

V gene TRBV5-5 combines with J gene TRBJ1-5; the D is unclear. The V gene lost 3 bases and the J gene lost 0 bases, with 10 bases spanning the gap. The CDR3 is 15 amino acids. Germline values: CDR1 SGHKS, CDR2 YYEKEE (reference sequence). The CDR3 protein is CASSSLFGSNQPQHF. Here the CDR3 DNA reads TGTGCCAGCAGCTCCCTCTTTGGTAGCAATCAGCCCCAGCATTTT.

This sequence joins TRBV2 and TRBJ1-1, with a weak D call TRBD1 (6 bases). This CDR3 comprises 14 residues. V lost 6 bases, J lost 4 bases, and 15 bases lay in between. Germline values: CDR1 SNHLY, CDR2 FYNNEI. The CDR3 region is CASRMGAPGTEAFF. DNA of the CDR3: TGTGCCAGCAGGATGGGGGCGCCGGGCACTGAAGCTTTCTTT.

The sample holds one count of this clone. The CDR3 loop reads CAWSSGLRPALGQPQHF. As DNA, the CDR3 is TGTGCCTGGAGTTCAGGTTTGCGTCCCGCGCTCGGTCAGCCCCAGCATTTT. This sequence joins TRBV30 and TRBJ1-5; no reliable D call. Germline CDR1 and CDR2: GTSNPN and SVGIG (reference sequence). This CDR3 spans 17 amino acids. V shed 2 bases and J shed 6 bases, with 23 bases lying between them.

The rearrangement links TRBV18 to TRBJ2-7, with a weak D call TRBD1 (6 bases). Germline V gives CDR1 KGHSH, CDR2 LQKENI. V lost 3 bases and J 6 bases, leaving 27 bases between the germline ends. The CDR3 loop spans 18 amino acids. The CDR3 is CASSPSIIDSLGAIEQYF. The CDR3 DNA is TGTGCCAGCTCACCCTCAATAATAGACAGCCTGGGGGCCATCGAGCAGTACTTC. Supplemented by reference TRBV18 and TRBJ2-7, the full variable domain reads NAGVMQNPRHLVRRRGQEARLRCSPMKGHSHVYWYRQLPEEGLKFMVYLQKENIIDESGMPKERFSAEFPKEGPSILRIQQVVRGDSAAYFCASSPSIIDSLGAIEQYFGPGTRLTVT.

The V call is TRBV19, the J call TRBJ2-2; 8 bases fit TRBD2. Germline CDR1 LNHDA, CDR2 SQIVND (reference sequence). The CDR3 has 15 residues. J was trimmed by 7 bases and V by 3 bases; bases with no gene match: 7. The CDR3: CASSISSGSSGELFF. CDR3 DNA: TGTGCCAGTAGTATTTCCAGCGGGAGTAGCGGGGAGCTGTTTTTT.

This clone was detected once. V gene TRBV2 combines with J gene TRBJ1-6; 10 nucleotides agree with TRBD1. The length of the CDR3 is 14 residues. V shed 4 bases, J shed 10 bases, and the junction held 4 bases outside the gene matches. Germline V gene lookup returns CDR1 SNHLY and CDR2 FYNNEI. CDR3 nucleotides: TGTGCCAGCAGTGTGGGGACAGGGGTCTCACCCCTCCACTTT. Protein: CASSVGTGVSPLHF.

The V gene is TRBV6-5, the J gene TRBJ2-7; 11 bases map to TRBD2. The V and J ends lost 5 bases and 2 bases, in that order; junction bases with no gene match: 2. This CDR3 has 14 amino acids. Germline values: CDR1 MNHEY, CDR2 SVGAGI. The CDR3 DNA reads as TGTGCCAGCAGTCGACTAGCGGGGACCTACGAGCAGTACTTC. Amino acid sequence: CASSRLAGTYEQYF.

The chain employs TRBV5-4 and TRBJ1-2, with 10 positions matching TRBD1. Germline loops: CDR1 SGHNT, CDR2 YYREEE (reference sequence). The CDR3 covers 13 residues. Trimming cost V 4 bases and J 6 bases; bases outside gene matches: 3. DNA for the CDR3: TGTGCCAGCAGCAGAGACAGGGGGCATGGCTACACCTTC. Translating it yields CASSRDRGHGYTF.

Written as DNA, the CDR3 is TGTGCCAGCAGCCGGGCGGGGGTAGAGACCCAGTACTTC. Its translation is CASSRAGVETQYF. V gene TRBV7-9 combines with J gene TRBJ2-5, with 7 bases matching TRBD2. J lost 4 bases, V lost 5 bases, and 4 bases had no gene match. The CDR3 spans 13 residues. Germline lookup yields CDR1 SEHNR and CDR2 FQNEAQ (reference sequence).

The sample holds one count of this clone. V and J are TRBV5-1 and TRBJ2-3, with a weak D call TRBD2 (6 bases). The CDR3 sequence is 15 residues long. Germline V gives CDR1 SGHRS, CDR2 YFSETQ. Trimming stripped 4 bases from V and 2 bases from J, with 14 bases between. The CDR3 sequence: CASSTAGRYTDTQYF. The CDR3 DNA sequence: TGCGCCAGCAGCACCGCGGGACGGTACACAGATACGCAGTATTTT. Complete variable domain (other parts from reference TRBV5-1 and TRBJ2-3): KAGVTQTPRYLIKTRGQQVTLSCSPISGHRSVSWYQQTPGQGLQFLFEYFSETQRNKGNFPGRFSGRQFSNSRSEMNVSTLELGDSALYLCASSTAGRYTDTQYFGPGTRLTVL.

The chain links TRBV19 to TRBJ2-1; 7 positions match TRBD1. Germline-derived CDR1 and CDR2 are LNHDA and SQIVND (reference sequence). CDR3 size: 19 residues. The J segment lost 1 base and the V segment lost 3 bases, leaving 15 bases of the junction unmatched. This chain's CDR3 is CASSIWDSQSRASYNEQFF. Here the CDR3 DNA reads TGTGCCAGTAGTATTTGGGACAGCCAGTCAAGGGCTTCCTACAATGAGCAGTTCTTC.

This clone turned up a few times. The CDR3 region is CASSGDRGGTEAFF. CDR3 nucleotides: TGTGCCAGCAGCGGAGACAGGGGAGGAACTGAAGCTTTCTTT. This chain joins TRBV11-2 and TRBJ1-1; TRBD1 matches 8 bases. CDR1 SGHAT and CDR2 FQNNGV come from the germline V gene. The CDR3 contains 14 residues. Germline trimming cut 5 bases from V and 5 bases from J; bases unmatched to any gene: 7.

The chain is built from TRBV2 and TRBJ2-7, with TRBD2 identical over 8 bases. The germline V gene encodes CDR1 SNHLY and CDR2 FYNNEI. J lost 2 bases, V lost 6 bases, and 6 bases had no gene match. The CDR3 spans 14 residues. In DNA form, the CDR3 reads TGTGCCAGCAGAAGTTTAGCGGGAACCTACGAGCAGTACTTC. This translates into CASRSLAGTYEQYF.

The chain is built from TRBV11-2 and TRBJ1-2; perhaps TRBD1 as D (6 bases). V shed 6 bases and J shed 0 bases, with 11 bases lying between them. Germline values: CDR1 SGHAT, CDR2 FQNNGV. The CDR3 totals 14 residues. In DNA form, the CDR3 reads TGTGCCAGCAGACCGGGGGCAGCTAACTATGGCTACACCTTC. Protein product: CASRPGAANYGYTF.

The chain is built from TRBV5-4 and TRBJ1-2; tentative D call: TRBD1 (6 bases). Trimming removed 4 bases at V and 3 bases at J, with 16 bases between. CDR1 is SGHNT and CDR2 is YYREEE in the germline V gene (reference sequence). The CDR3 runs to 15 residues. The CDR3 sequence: CASSAGGASHYGYTF. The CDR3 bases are TGTGCCAGCAGCGCCGGGGGGGCGAGCCACTATGGCTACACCTTC.

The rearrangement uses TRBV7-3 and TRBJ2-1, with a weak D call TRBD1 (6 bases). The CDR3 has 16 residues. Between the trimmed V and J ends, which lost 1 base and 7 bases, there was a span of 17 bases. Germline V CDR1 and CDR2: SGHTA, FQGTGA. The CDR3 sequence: CASSLNREYRFNEQFF. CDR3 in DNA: TGTGCCAGCAGCTTAAACAGGGAGTATAGGTTTAATGAGCAGTTCTTC.

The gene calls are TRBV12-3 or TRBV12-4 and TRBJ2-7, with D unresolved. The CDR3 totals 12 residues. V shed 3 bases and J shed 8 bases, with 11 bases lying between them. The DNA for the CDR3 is TGTGCCAGCAGTTTGTGGGCAGCCAAGCAGTACTTC. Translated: CASSLWAAKQYF.

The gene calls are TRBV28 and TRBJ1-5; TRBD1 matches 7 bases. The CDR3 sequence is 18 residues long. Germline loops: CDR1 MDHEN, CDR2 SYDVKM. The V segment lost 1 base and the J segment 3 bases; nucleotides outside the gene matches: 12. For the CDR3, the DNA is TGTGCCAGCAGTTTATCCCCGCTAACCGGGACAGTCAATCAGCCCCAGCATTTT. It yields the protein CASSLSPLTGTVNQPQHF.

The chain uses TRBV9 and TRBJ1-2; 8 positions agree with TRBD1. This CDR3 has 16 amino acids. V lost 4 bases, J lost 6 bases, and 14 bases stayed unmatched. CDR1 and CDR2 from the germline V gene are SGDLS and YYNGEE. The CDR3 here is CASSPTDFRGRDGYTF. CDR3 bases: TGTGCCAGCAGCCCCACTGATTTCAGGGGGCGAGATGGCTACACCTTC. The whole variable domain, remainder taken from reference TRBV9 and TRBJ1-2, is DSGVTQTPKHLITATGQRVTLRCSPRSGDLSVYWYQQSLDQGLQFLIQYYNGEERAKGNILERFSAQQFPDLHSELNLSSLELGDSALYFCASSPTDFRGRDGYTFGSGTRLTVV.

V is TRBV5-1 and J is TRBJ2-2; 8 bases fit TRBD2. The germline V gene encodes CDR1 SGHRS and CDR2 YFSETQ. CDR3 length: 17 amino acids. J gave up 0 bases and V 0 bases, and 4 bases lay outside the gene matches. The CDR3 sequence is CASSLAGRGANTGELFF. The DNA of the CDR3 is TGCGCCAGCAGCTTGGCCGGGAGGGGTGCGAACACCGGGGAGCTGTTTTTT.

CDR3 sequence reads: CASSLAGLAGGPDYEQYF. The CDR3 region has the DNA TGTGCCAGCAGCTTAGCGGGACTAGCGGGAGGGCCAGACTACGAGCAGTACTTC. The chain couples TRBV7-8 to TRBJ2-7; 16 bases fit TRBD2. This CDR3 is 18 amino acids long. Per germline, CDR1 SGHVS and CDR2 FQNEAQ. V lost 0 bases to trimming and J lost 3 bases; unmatched junction nucleotides: 5.

CDR3 region: CASSGGGWGQPQHF. CDR3 coding DNA: TGTGCCAGCTCCGGGGGGGGCTGGGGTCAGCCCCAGCATTTT. The chain couples TRBV18 to TRBJ1-5; D might be TRBD1 (6 bases). Germline-derived CDR1 and CDR2 are KGHSH and LQKENI. V shed 6 bases and J shed 6 bases, with 15 bases lying between them. There are 14 residues in the CDR3. Using reference TRBV18 and TRBJ1-5 for the parts outside the CDR3, the full variable domain is NAGVMQNPRHLVRRRGQEARLRCSPMKGHSHVYWYRQLPEEGLKFMVYLQKENIIDESGMPKERFSAEFPKEGPSILRIQQVVRGDSAAYFCASSGGGWGQPQHFGDGTRLSIL.

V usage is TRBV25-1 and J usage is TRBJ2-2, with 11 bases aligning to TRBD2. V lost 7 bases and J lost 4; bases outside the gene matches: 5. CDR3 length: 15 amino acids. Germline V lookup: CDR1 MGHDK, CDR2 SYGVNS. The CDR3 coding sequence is TGTGCCAGCAAGGGACTAGCGGAGCCCACCGGGGAGCTGTTTTTT. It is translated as CASKGLAEPTGELFF. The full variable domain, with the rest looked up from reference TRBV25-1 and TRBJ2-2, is EADIYQTPRYLVIGTGKKITLECSQTMGHDKMYWYQQDPGMELHLIHYSYGVNSTEKGDLSSESTVSRIRTEHFPLTLESARPSHTSQYLCASKGLAEPTGELFFGEGSRLTVL.

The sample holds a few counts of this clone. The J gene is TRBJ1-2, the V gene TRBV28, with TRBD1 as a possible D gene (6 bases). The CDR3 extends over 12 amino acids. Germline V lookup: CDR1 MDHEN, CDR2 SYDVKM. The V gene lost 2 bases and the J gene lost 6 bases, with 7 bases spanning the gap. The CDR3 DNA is TGTGCCAGCAGTTTAACAGGGAATGGCTACACCTTC. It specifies CASSLTGNGYTF.